This T cell receptor (beta chain) was captured in a study of blood T cell repertoires in COVID-19. At the level of the study: Acute and convalescent COVID-19 specimens originated in the United States, Italy and Spain.

Sequencing used immunoSEQ multiplex PCR; TCRdb keeps in-frame clones, though not all of them. This sample has over 100,000 clones, with under 90% found just once. The CDR3 is 15 residues long. V shed 1 base, J shed 4 bases, and the junction held 3 bases outside the gene matches. Germline lookup yields CDR1 LGHNA and CDR2 YSLEER. The TCR originated in a woman in her 70s with acute or convalescent COVID-19. The sequenced material came from peripheral blood. This chain uses TRBV4-3 with TRBJ1-4; 7 nucleotides line up with TRBD1. The CDR3 nucleotides are TGCGCCAGCAGCCAAGGGGACAGTCATAATGAAAAACTGTTTTTT. This codes for CASSQGDSHNEKLFF.